The 14 T cell receptor beta chains below all came from one sample that was sequenced in a study of cytomegalovirus exposure and HLA in healthy donors. The PCR was carried out with 60 Vbeta primers and 13 Jbeta primers. Profiling relied on immunoSEQ multiplex PCR, and the TCRdb table lists in-frame clones only, not all of them. Of 90,000 to 120,000 clones listed, roughly 80% are singletons. The sample consisted of PBMCs. These receptors came from a man younger than 40 in good health and CMV-seropositive.

This clone was recorded a few times. The chain uses TRBV11-2 and TRBJ2-1, with 10 positions matching TRBD1. J was trimmed by 10 bases and V by 5 bases; bases with no gene match: 14. This CDR3 spans 16 amino acids. CDR1 and CDR2 from the germline V gene are SGHAT and FQNNGV. The CDR3, as DNA: TGTGCCAGCAGCACCCGACGACCCGGGACAGGGGTCGAGCAGTTCTTC. It codes for CASSTRRPGTGVEQFF.

This clone was found a few times. This chain connects TRBV5-1 to TRBJ2-5; TRBD2 matches 11 bases. Losses at the gene ends were 0 bases for V and 5 bases for J; bases not matched to a gene: 6. The CDR3 sequence is 16 residues long. CDR1 and CDR2 from the germline V gene are SGHRS and YFSETQ. CDR3 loop: CASSLGTSGFVETQYF. The CDR3 nucleotides are TGCGCCAGCAGCTTGGGGACTAGCGGGTTTGTGGAGACCCAGTACTTC.

The chain joins TRBV27 to TRBJ1-6; possible D gene TRBD1, 5 bases. The CDR3 is made up of 16 amino acids. Germline V CDR1 and CDR2: MNHEY, SMNVEV (reference sequence). Trimming stripped 1 base from V and 7 bases from J, with 14 bases between. As DNA, the CDR3 is TGTGCCAGCAGTTTATGGGGCCAGGTCGGAAATTCACCCCTCCACTTT. Protein: CASSLWGQVGNSPLHF.

This clone appeared a few times. The rearrangement uses TRBV4-1 and TRBJ1-1; a possible D gene is TRBD1 (5 bases). There are 14 residues in the CDR3. Trimming stripped 1 base from V and 4 bases from J, with 10 bases between. From germline, CDR1 is MGHRA and CDR2 YSYEKL. The CDR3 protein is CASSQAGKGTEAFF. CDR3 DNA: TGCGCCAGCAGCCAAGCAGGGAAAGGCACTGAAGCTTTCTTT.

The gene calls are TRBV5-1 and TRBJ2-3, with 7 bases aligning to TRBD1. The length of the CDR3 is 18 residues. CDR1 is SGHRS and CDR2 is YFSETQ in the germline V gene. With V trimmed by 5 bases and J by 0 bases, 15 bases remained unmatched. CDR3 sequence (DNA): TGCGCCAGCAGATCCGCCCAGGGGGTGGTTTCTAGCACAGATACGCAGTATTTT. It yields the protein CASRSAQGVVSSTDTQYF.

A single count supports this clone. The gene calls are TRBV25-1 and TRBJ2-7; 7 nucleotides agree with TRBD1. Germline loops: CDR1 MGHDK, CDR2 SYGVNS. V lost 4 bases, J lost 1 base, and 16 bases stayed unmatched. This CDR3 has 18 residues. The CDR3 region is CASSGQTGYFDRSYEQYF. DNA for the CDR3: TGTGCCAGCAGTGGCCAGACAGGGTATTTTGATAGGTCCTACGAGCAGTACTTC.

The chain has TRBV6-5 and TRBJ1-1; D is ambiguous. V lost 6 bases, J lost 1 base, and 12 bases lay in between. CDR1 is MNHEY and CDR2 is SVGAGI in the germline V gene. The CDR3 loop spans 14 amino acids. The CDR3 bases are TGTGCCAGCAGCCTACAAACAGCGAACACTGAAGCTTTCTTT. Its translation: CASSLQTANTEAFF.

J is TRBJ1-2 and V is TRBV15, with 8 bases lining up with TRBD1. There are 17 residues in the CDR3. Trimming took 0 bases from V and 8 from J; bases not matched to a gene: 14. Germline CDR1 is LNHNV and CDR2 is YYDKDF (reference sequence). This chain's CDR3 is CATSRDETGASLSGYTF. The CDR3 nucleotides are TGTGCCACCAGCAGAGATGAGACAGGGGCCTCGTTGAGCGGCTACACCTTC.

The V and J genes are TRBV15 and TRBJ1-6, with 9 bases aligning to TRBD1. The CDR3 runs to 16 residues. Germline CDR1 LNHNV, CDR2 YYDKDF (reference sequence). The V segment lost 5 bases and the J segment 10 bases; nucleotides outside the gene matches: 12. This CDR3 reads CATSLRPGTGRSPLHF. The CDR3 DNA is TGTGCCACCAGCCTTCGTCCCGGGACAGGGCGATCACCCCTCCACTTT. Full variable domain (missing parts from reference TRBV15 and TRBJ1-6): DAMVIQNPRYQVTQFGKPVTLSCSQTLNHNVMYWYQQKSSQAPKLLFHYYDKDFNNEADTPDNFQSRRPNTSFCFLDIRSPGLGDTAMYLCATSLRPGTGRSPLHFGNGTRLTVT.

The genes are TRBV5-1 and TRBJ2-7; D perhaps matches TRBD2 (6 bases). The CDR3 consists of 13 residues. The V end was cut by 4 bases, the J end by 4 bases, with 12 bases between. The germline V gene has CDR1 SGHRS and CDR2 YFSETQ. The CDR3, as DNA: TGCGCCAGCAGCGTTGGCGGGGATTACGAGCAGTACTTC. This translates into CASSVGGDYEQYF.

This clone was detected only once. The chain has TRBV10-2 and TRBJ2-2, with 10 bases lining up with TRBD1. J gave up 3 bases and V 5 bases, and 6 bases lay outside the gene matches. CDR1 and CDR2 (germline): WSHSY, SAAADI. The CDR3 contains 16 residues. In nucleotides, the CDR3 is TGCGCCAGCAGTCCGATCGGGACAGGGGACACCGGGGAGCTGTTTTTT. Translating gives CASSPIGTGDTGELFF.

This clone was counted a few times. The rearrangement uses TRBV7-2 and TRBJ1-2; D remains ambiguous. The CDR3 extends over 16 amino acids. Trimming took 4 bases from V and 1 from J, leaving 16 bases between them. Germline CDR1 is SGHTA and CDR2 is FQGNSA. The DNA for the CDR3 is TGTGCCAGCAGCTCCATACTTGGGCCTCTTAACTATGGCTACACCTTC. The encoded protein is CASSSILGPLNYGYTF.

A remark on this clone: At one end the junction does not follow the germline gene, possibly because of a read error. The rearrangement joins TRBV7-9 to TRBJ1-2; D remains ambiguous. The length of the CDR3 is 14 residues. Germline V gives CDR1 SEHNR, CDR2 FQNEAQ (reference sequence). CDR3 amino acids: CSSSFSRSNYGYTF. Here the CDR3 DNA reads TGTTCCAGCAGCTTTTCTCGTTCTAACTATGGCTACACCTTC.

The gene calls are TRBV7-2 and TRBJ1-4; 7 bases are shared with TRBD1. The CDR3 has 18 residues. Losses at the gene ends were 3 bases for V and 2 bases for J; bases not matched to a gene: 12. The V gene's germline CDR1 is SGHTA and CDR2 FQGNSA. The chain's CDR3 is CASSLALTGLDTNEKLFF. Here the CDR3 DNA reads TGTGCCAGCAGCTTGGCGCTGACAGGGCTGGATACTAATGAAAAACTGTTTTTT.